The 4 T cell receptor beta chains below were found in one sample sequenced in a study of tumor-infiltrating lymphocytes in localized non-small cell lung cancer (dated by TCRdb to 2020 to 2023). Receptor amplification or capture employed the immunoSEQ multiplex PCR assay. Not all clones reach the TCRdb copy of this immuneACCESS table, which keeps in-frame sequences only. Checked studies attribute under half of the gap to unresolved V genes and leave the rest unexplained. The table for this sample lists around 10,000 clones; about 62% of them were counted only once. The ten biggest clones cover about 11% of the sample. The material sequenced was uninvolved lung tissue not adjacent to the tumor. The receptor source for this set is a human donor with non-small cell lung cancer.

V is TRBV2 and J is TRBJ2-3; D perhaps matches TRBD2 (6 bases). The CDR3 consists of 15 residues. Germline V gene lookup returns CDR1 SNHLY and CDR2 FYNNEI. The V gene lost 4 bases and the J gene lost 8 bases, with 19 bases spanning the gap. The CDR3 protein is CASSGASRGAATQYF. CDR3 DNA sequence: TGTGCCAGCAGTGGGGCTAGTCGCGGGGCAGCTACGCAGTATTTT.

This clone was picked up a small number of times. The CDR3: CASSSGLAGGVGEQYF. As DNA, the CDR3 is TGTGCCAGCAGCTCCGGACTAGCGGGGGGGGTAGGCGAGCAGTACTTC. V gene TRBV7-8 combines with J gene TRBJ2-7; 15 bases are shared with TRBD2. This CDR3 has 16 amino acids. CDR1 is SGHVS and CDR2 is FQNEAQ in the germline V gene. With V trimmed by 4 bases and J by 6 bases, 7 bases remained unmatched.

The V call is TRBV4-1, the J call TRBJ2-5; D not resolved. This CDR3 is 15 amino acids long. The V and J ends lost 1 base and 0 bases respectively, with 9 bases between them. Germline lookup yields CDR1 MGHRA and CDR2 YSYEKL. The CDR3 reads CASSQGWQDQETQYF. The DNA for the CDR3 is TGCGCCAGCAGCCAAGGTTGGCAGGACCAAGAGACCCAGTACTTC.

This chain uses TRBV9 with TRBJ1-3; D unclear. CDR3 size: 15 residues. V lost 0 bases and J 0 bases, leaving 7 bases between the germline ends. Germline V gene lookup returns CDR1 SGDLS and CDR2 YYNGEE. CDR3: CASSVGGFSGNTIYF. The DNA of the CDR3 is TGTGCCAGCAGCGTAGGGGGTTTCTCTGGAAACACCATATATTTT.